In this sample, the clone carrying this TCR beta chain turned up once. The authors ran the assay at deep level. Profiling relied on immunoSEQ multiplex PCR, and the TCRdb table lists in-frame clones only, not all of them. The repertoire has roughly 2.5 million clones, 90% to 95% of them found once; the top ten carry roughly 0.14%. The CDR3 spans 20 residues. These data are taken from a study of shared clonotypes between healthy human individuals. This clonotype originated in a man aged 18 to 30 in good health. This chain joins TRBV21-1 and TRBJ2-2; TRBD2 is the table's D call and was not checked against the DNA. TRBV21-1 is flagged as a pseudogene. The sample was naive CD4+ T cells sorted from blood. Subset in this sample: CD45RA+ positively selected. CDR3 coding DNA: TGTGCCAGCAGCAAAGGTTTAATGAAACTAGCGGGAAGGTTTGTCGGGGAGCTGTTTTTT. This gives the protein CASSKGLMKLAGRFVGELFF.